The clone carrying this TCR beta chain was seen repeatedly, ten times or more. Its antigen is not known. This CDR3 is 14 amino acids long. From germline, CDR1 is SGHTS and CDR2 YDEGEE. The ends were cut back, 5 bases at V and 1 base at J, with 11 bases in the middle. The data derive from a study of human T cells and chemical hapten exposure. Study details: Sensitization involved placing 2% DPC onto a roughly 2 cm by roughly 2 cm region of upper inner arm skin. Patch tests put 0.01% DPC on the upper back, and the results were checked at 6 days.

Sample time point: patch test 2, 6 weeks after DPC sensitization. Documented treatment: therapeutic diphenylcyclopropenone sensitization with weekly scalp DPC. Whole-study findings and limits: Every donor had alopecia, and their immune response may therefore differ from healthy people's.

Individual cDNA molecules in this library carried unique molecular identifiers. TCRdb processed the RACE reads anew with MiXCR; each CDR3 protein has one entry. This sample yields approximately 80,000 distinct CDR3 sequences, of which approximately 10% are seen a single time; 2% to 2.5% belongs to the top ten. The clonotype comes from a young woman with alopecia areata. Some clones in this sample may be carry-over from other donors' samples. The rearrangement uses TRBV5-8 and TRBJ2-3; D perhaps matches TRBD2 (6 bases). Sequenced material: whole blood, taken in connection with sensitization to the hapten diphenylcyclopropenone (DPC). The CDR3 DNA reads as TGTGCCAGCAGTTCGGGGGATCGCACAGATACGCAGTATTTT. As protein: CASSSGDRTDTQYF.